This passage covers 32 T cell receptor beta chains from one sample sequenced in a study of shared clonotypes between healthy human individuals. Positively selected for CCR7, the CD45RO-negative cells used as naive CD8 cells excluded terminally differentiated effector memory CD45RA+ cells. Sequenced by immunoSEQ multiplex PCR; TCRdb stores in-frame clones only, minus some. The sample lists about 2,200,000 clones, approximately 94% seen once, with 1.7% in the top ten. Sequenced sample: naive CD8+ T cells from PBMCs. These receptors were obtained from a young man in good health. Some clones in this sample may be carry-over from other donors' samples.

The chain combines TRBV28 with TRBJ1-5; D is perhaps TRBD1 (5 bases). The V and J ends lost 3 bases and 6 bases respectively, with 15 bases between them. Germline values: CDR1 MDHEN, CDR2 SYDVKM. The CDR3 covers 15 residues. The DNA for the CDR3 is TGTGCCAGCAGTTTCTTCAGGGAAGGCGGTCAGCCCCAGCATTTT. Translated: CASSFFREGGQPQHF.

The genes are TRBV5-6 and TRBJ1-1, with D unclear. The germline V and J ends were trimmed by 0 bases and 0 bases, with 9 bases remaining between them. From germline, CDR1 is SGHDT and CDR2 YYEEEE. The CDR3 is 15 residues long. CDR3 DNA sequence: TGTGCCAGCAGCTTGGGTAGGAGGATGAACACTGAAGCTTTCTTT. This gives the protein CASSLGRRMNTEAFF. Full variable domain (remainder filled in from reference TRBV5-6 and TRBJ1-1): DAGVTQSPTHLIKTRGQQVTLRCSPKSGHDTVSWYQQALGQGPQFIFQYYEEEERQRGNFPDRFSGHQFPNYSSELNVNALLLGDSALYLCASSLGRRMNTEAFFGQGTRLTVV.

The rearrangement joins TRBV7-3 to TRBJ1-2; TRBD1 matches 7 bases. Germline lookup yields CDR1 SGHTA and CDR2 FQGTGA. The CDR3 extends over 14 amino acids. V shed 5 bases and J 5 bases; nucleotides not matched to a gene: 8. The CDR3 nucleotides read TGTGCCAGCAGCCCCGGGGACAGCTCTTATGGCTACACCTTC. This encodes CASSPGDSSYGYTF.

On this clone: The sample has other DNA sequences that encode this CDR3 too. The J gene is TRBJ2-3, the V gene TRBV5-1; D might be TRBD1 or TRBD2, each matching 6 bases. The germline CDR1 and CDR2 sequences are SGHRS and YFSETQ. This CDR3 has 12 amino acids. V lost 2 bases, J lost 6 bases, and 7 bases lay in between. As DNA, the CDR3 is TGCGCCAGCAGCTTAGGGGGGGATACGCAGTATTTT. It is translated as CASSLGGDTQYF.

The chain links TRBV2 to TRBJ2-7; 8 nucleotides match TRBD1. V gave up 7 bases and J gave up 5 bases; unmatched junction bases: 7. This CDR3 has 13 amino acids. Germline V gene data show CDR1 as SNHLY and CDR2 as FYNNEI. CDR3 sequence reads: CASTGTGYDEQYF. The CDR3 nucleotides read TGTGCCAGCACTGGGACAGGCTACGACGAGCAGTACTTC.

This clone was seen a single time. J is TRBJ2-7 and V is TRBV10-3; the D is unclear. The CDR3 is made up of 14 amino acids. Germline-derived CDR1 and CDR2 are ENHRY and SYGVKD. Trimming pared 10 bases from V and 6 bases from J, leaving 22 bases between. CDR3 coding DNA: TGTGCCACCCATGTTAGTTTGGAGCTCCCCGAGCAGTACTTC. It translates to CATHVSLELPEQYF.

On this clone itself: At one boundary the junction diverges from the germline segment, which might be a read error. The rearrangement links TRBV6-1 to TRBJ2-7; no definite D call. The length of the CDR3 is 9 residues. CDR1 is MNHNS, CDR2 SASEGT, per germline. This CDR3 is CASSGLLNF. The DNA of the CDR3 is TGTGCCAGCAGTGGCCTTCTTAACTTC.

The chain's CDR3 is CASSSLAREGETQYF. DNA of the CDR3: TGTGCCAGCAGCTCGCTCGCGCGGGAGGGCGAGACCCAGTACTTC. The V and J genes are TRBV11-2 and TRBJ2-5; 9 positions match TRBD2. The J segment lost 5 bases and the V segment lost 4 bases, leaving 8 bases of the junction unmatched. The CDR3 sequence is 15 residues long. The V gene's germline CDR1 is SGHAT and CDR2 FQNNGV. Using reference TRBV11-2 and TRBJ2-5 for the parts outside the CDR3, the full variable domain is EAGVAQSPRYKIIEKRQSVAFWCNPISGHATLYWYQQILGQGPKLLIQFQNNGVVDDSQLPKDRFSAERLKGVDSTLKIQPAKLEDSAVYLCASSSLAREGETQYFGPGTRLLVL.

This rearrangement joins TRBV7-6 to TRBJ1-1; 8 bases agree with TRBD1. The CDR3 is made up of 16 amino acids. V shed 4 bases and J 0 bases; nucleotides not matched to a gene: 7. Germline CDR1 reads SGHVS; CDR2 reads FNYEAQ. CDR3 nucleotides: TGTGCCAGCAGCTCCCTAGGACAGGGATTGAACACTGAAGCTTTCTTT. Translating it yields CASSSLGQGLNTEAFF.

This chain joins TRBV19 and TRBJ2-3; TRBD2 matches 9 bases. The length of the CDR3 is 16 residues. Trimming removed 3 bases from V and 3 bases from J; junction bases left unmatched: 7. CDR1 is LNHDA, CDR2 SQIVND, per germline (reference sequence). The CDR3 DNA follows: TGTGCCAGTAGTATCATAGCGGGAGAGGGTACAGATACGCAGTATTTT. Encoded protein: CASSIIAGEGTDTQYF.

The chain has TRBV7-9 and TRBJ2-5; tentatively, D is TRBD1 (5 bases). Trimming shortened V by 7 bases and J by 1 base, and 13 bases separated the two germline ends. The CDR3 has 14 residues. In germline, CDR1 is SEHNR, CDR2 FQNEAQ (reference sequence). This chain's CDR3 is CASTSPQAQETQYF. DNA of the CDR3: TGTGCCAGCACCTCCCCACAGGCCCAAGAGACCCAGTACTTC. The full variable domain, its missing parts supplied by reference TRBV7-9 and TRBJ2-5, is DTGVSQNPRHKITKRGQNVTFRCDPISEHNRLYWYRQTLGQGPEFLTYFQNEAQLEKSRLLSDRFSAERPKGSFSTLEIQRTEQGDSAMYLCASTSPQAQETQYFGPGTRLLVL.

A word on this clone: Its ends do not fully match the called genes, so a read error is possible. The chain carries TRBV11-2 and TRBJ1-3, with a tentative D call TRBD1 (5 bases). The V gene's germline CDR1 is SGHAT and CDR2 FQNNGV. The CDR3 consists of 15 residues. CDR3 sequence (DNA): TGTGCCAGCAGCTCCTGGGGACCTAGTAAGTTCCCGGTGAGTTTT. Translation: CASSSWGPSKFPVSF.

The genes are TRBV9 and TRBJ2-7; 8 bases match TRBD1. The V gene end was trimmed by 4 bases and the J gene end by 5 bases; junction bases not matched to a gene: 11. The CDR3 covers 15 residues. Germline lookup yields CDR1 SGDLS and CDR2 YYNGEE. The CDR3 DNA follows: TGTGCCAGCAGCCGGGAAAGGACAGGGTCCCACGAGCAGTACTTC. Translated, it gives CASSRERTGSHEQYF.

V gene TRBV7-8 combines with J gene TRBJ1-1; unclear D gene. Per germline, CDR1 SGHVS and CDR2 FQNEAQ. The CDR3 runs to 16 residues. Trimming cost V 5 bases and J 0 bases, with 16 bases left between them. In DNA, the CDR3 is TGTGCCAGCAGCCCCTTATGGCAGGAGATGAACACTGAAGCTTTCTTT. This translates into CASSPLWQEMNTEAFF. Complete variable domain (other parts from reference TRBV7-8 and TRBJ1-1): GAGVSQSPRYKVAKRGQDVALRCDPISGHVSLFWYQQALGQGPEFLTYFQNEAQLDKSGLPSDRFFAERPEGSVSTLKIQRTQQEDSAVYLCASSPLWQEMNTEAFFGQGTRLTVV.

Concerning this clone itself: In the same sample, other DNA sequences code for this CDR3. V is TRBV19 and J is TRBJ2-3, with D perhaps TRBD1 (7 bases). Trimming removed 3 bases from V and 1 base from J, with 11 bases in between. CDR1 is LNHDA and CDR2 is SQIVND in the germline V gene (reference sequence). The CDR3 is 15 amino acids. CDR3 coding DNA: TGTGCCAGTAGTATCGACAGGGAGGGCACAGATACGCAGTATTTT. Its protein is CASSIDREGTDTQYF. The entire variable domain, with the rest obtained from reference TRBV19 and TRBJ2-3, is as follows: DGGITQSPKYLFRKEGQNVTLSCEQNLNHDAMYWYRQDPGQGLRLIYYSQIVNDFQKGDIAEGYSVSREKKESFPLTVTSAQKNPTAFYLCASSIDREGTDTQYFGPGTRLTVL.

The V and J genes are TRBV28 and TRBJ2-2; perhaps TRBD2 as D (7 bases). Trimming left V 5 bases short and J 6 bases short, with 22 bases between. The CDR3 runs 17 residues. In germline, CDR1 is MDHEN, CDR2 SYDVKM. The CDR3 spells CASSPPRGAGAAGELFF. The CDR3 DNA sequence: TGTGCCAGCAGTCCGCCTAGGGGGGCGGGAGCAGCCGGGGAGCTGTTTTTT. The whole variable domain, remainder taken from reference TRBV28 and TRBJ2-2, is DVKVTQSSRYLVKRTGEKVFLECVQDMDHENMFWYRQDPGLGLRLIYFSYDVKMKEKGDIPEGYSVSREKKERFSLILESASTNQTSMYLCASSPPRGAGAAGELFFGEGSRLTVL.

CDR3 sequence (DNA): TGTGCCAGCAGTGAAGGAGGGGACAGGTGGGCCTACGAGCAGTACTTC. It encodes CASSEGGDRWAYEQYF. V is TRBV6-1 and J is TRBJ2-7; 8 bases match TRBD1. This CDR3 is 16 amino acids long. V gave up 1 base and J gave up 2 bases; unmatched junction bases: 7. In germline, CDR1 is MNHNS, CDR2 SASEGT.

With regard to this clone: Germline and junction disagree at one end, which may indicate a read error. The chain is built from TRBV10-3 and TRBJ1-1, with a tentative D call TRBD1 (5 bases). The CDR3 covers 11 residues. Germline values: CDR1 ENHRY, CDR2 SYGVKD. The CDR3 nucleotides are TGTGCCATCAGTGATGGGGGGATGGATCTCTTT. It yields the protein CAISDGGMDLF.

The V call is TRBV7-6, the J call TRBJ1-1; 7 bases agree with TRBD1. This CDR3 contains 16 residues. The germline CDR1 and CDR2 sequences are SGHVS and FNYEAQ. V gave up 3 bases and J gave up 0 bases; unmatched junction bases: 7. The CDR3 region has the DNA TGTGCCAGCAGCTTGGGGGACAGCTCCATGAACACTGAAGCTTTCTTT. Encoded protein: CASSLGDSSMNTEAFF. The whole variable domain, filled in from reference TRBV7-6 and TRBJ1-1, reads GAGVSQSPRYKVTKRGQDVALRCDPISGHVSLYWYRQALGQGPEFLTYFNYEAQQDKSGLPNDRFSAERPEGSISTLTIQRTEQRDSAMYRCASSLGDSSMNTEAFFGQGTRLTVV.

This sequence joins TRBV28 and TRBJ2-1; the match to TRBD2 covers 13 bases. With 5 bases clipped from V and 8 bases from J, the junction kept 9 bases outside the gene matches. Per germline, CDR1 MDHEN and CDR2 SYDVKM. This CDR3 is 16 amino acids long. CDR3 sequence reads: CASSLGTSGARDEQFF. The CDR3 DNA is TGTGCCAGCAGTCTCGGGACTAGCGGGGCCAGGGATGAGCAGTTCTTC.

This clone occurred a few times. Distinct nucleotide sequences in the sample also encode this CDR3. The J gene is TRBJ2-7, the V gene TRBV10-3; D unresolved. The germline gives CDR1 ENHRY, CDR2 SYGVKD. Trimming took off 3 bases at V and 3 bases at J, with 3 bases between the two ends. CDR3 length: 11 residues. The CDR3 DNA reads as TGTGCCATCAGTGAAGGCTACGAGCAGTACTTC. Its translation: CAISEGYEQYF.

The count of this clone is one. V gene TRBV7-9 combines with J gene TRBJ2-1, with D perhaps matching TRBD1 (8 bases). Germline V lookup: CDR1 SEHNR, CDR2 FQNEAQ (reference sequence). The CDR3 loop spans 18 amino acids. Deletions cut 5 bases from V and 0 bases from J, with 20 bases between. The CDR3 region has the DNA TGTGCCAGCAGCCCCGTAATGAGCGGGACAGGCTCCTACAATGAGCAGTTCTTC. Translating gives CASSPVMSGTGSYNEQFF.

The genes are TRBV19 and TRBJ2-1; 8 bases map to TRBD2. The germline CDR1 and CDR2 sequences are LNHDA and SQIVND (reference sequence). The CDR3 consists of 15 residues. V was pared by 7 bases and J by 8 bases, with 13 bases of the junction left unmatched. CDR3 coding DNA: TGTGCCAGTACCATGGGCGCGGGAGGCCCCCATGAGCAGTTCTTC. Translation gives CASTMGAGGPHEQFF.

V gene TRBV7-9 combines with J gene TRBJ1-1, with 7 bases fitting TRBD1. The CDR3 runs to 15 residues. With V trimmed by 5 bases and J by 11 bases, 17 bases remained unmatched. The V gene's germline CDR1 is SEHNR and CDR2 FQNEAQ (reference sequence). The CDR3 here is CASSPQGTDPKDAFF. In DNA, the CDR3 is TGTGCCAGCAGCCCACAGGGGACCGACCCCAAAGACGCTTTCTTT. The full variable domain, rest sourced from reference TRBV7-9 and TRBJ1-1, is DTGVSQNPRHKITKRGQNVTFRCDPISEHNRLYWYRQTLGQGPEFLTYFQNEAQLEKSRLLSDRFSAERPKGSFSTLEIQRTEQGDSAMYLCASSPQGTDPKDAFFGQGTRLTVV.

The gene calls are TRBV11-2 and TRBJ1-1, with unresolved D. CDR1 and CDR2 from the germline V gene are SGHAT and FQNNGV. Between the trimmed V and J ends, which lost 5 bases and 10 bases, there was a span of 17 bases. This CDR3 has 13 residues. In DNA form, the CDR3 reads TGTGCCAGCAGCGTGGGAGGGCCGCAAGTAGCTTTCTTT. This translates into CASSVGGPQVAFF. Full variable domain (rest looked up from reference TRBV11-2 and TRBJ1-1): EAGVAQSPRYKIIEKRQSVAFWCNPISGHATLYWYQQILGQGPKLLIQFQNNGVVDDSQLPKDRFSAERLKGVDSTLKIQPAKLEDSAVYLCASSVGGPQVAFFGQGTRLTVV.

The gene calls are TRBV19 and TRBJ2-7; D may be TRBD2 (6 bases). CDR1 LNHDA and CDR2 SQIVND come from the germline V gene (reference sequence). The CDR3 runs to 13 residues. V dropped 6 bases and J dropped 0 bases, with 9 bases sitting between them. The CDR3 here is CASRTGSSYEQYF. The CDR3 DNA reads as TGTGCCAGTAGGACCGGGAGCTCCTACGAGCAGTACTTC.

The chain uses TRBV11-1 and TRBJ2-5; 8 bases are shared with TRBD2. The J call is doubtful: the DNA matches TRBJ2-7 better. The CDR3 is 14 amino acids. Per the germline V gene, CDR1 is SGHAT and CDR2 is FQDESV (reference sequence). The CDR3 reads CASSLLAGRDEQYF. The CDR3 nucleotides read TGTGCCAGCAGCTTATTAGCGGGAAGGGACGAGCAGTACTTC.

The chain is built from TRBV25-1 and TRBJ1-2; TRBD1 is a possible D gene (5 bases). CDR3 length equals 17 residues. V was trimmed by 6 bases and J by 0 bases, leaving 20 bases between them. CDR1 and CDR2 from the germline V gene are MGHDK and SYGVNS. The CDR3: CASRTPNVGVTNYGYTF. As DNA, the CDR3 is TGTGCCAGCAGGACCCCTAATGTGGGGGTTACTAACTATGGCTACACCTTC.

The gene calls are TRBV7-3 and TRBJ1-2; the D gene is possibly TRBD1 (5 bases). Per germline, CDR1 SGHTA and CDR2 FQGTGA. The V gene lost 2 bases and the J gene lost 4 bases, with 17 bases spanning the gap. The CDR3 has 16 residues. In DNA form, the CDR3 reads TGTGCCAGCAGCTTACGCCCCCCGGGGGACGTCTATGGCTACACCTTC. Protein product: CASSLRPPGDVYGYTF.

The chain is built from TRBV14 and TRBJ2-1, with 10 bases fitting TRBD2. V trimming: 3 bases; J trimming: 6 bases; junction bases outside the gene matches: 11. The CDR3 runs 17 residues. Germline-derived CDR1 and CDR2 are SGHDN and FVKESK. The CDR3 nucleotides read TGTGCCAGCAGCCAGGCGAAAGGACTAGCGGAAACCAATGAGCAGTTCTTC. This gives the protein CASSQAKGLAETNEQFF.

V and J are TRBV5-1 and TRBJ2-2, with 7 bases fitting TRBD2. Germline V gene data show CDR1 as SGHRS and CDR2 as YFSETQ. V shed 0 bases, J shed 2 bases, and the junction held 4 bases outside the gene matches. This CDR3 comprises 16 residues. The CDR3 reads CASSLDPSGNTGELFF. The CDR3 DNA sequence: TGCGCCAGCAGCTTGGATCCTAGCGGAAACACCGGGGAGCTGTTTTTT.

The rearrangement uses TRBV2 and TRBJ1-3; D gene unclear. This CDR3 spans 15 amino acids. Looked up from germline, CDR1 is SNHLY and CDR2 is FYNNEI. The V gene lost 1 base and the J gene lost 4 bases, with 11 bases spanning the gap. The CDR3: CASSEGGFSGNTIYF. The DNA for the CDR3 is TGTGCCAGCAGTGAAGGGGGTTTCTCGGGAAACACCATATATTTT.